The 27 T cell receptor beta chains in this list originate from one sample, sequenced in a study of blood T cells in healthy people across ages (dated by TCRdb to the mid-2010s). Libraries were constructed by 5' RACE. The second PCR ran for about 6 to 12 cycles and used a J-beta primer mix along with a sample-barcoded 5' primer. TCRdb trimmed public reads at Q25 via fastp, called clones via MiXCR and kept in-frame beta chains. One record per CDR3 amino acid sequence lists the most common genes and DNA. The sample data list 1,800,000 or so distinct CDR3 sequences, and about two fifths of these were observed just once. 23% of the sample is in the top ten clones. Input material: blood. The receptors here all came from a human donor in good health.

J is TRBJ2-1 and V is TRBV12-3 or TRBV12-4, with 13 positions matching TRBD2. CDR3 length: 14 residues. The junction had 10 bases not matched to a gene; V was cut back by 6 bases and J by 14 bases. CDR3: CASRRTSGGLGEFF. CDR3 DNA sequence: TGTGCCAGCAGAAGGACTAGCGGGGGTCTAGGGGAGTTCTTC.

CDR3 bases: TGTGCCAGCAGCACCCCGGGACGGCTCTATGGCTACACCTTC. Protein sequence: CASSTPGRLYGYTF. The V call is TRBV9, the J call TRBJ1-2, with D perhaps matching TRBD1 (5 bases). The germline V and J ends were trimmed by 4 bases and 4 bases, with 14 bases remaining between them. CDR1 and CDR2 (germline): SGDLS, YYNGEE. This CDR3 is 14 amino acids long.

The J gene is TRBJ2-3, the V gene TRBV4-3; D may be TRBD1 (5 bases). Trimming took off 3 bases at V and 4 bases at J, with 32 bases between the two ends. Germline values: CDR1 LGHNA, CDR2 YSLEER. The CDR3 loop spans 21 amino acids. In DNA form, the CDR3 reads TGCGCCAGCAGCCAGGCCATTAATCAGGGTTCACCTCTCGCCGGCGCAGATACGCAGTATTTT. Its translation is CASSQAINQGSPLAGADTQYF.

A note on this clonotype: Germline is not matched at one junction end, which may reflect a read error. This chain links TRBV12-3 or TRBV12-4 with TRBJ1-1; 8 positions match TRBD1. The CDR3 consists of 12 residues. CDR3 sequence (DNA): TGTGCCGGCAGGGGGCCCGATACTGAAGCTTTCTTT. It codes for CAGRGPDTEAFF.

The CDR3, as DNA: TGTGCCAGCAGCGAAAGGGGGTCCTCCTACGAGCAGTACTTC. Translated: CASSERGSSYEQYF. The chain has TRBV21-1 and TRBJ2-7. TRBV21-1 is a pseudogene segment. The CDR3 contains 14 residues.

This clonotype was recorded many times. This rearrangement joins TRBV6-2 or TRBV6-3 to TRBJ2-1; tentative D call: TRBD2 (5 bases). V was pared by 3 bases and J by 4 bases, with 10 bases between. CDR1 and CDR2 from the germline V gene are MNHEY and SVGEGT. The CDR3 runs to 14 residues. The CDR3 is CASSYGGSYNEQFF. The CDR3 DNA sequence: TGTGCCAGCAGTTATGGCGGGTCGTACAATGAGCAGTTCTTC.

This clonotype was seen ten or more times. This chain uses TRBV5-1 with TRBJ2-4; 7 bases are shared with TRBD1. The CDR3 is 15 amino acids. V dropped 6 bases and J dropped 0; count of bases not matched to a gene: 6. CDR1 SGHRS and CDR2 YFSETQ come from the germline V gene. The CDR3, as DNA: TGCGCCAGCACCGAGACAGGGCGAGCCAAAAACATTCAGTACTTC. Translation: CASTETGRAKNIQYF.

The gene calls are TRBV3-2 and TRBJ1-2. TRBV3-2 is termed a pseudogene. The CDR3 extends over 9 amino acids. In DNA form, the CDR3 reads TGTGCCAGCCAGAGTGGCTACACCTTC. Its translation: CASQSGYTF.

This clonotype turned up a few times. The genes are TRBV7-2 and TRBJ2-5, with a tentative D call TRBD1 (5 bases). CDR3 length equals 15 residues. From germline, CDR1 is SGHTA and CDR2 FQGNSA. V was pared by 5 bases and J by 2 bases, with 15 bases between. Written as DNA, the CDR3 is TGTGCCAGCAGCCCCAGGGCCGAGTCTCAAGAGACCCAGTACTTC. As protein: CASSPRAESQETQYF.

The CDR3 DNA reads as TGCGCCAGCAGCTTTCTACAGGGTGTCGATGAGCAGTTCTTC. It codes for CASSFLQGVDEQFF. The V call is TRBV5-1, the J call TRBJ2-1, with D maybe TRBD1 (6 bases). Germline V CDR1 and CDR2: SGHRS, YFSETQ. The CDR3 extends over 14 amino acids. Trimming took off 2 bases at V and 8 bases at J, with 14 bases between the two ends.

The chain is built from TRBV7-6 and TRBJ2-3, with TRBD2 matching over 9 bases. Looked up from germline, CDR1 is SGHVS and CDR2 is FNYEAQ. CDR3 length equals 16 residues. J gave up 2 bases and V 5 bases, and 8 bases lay outside the gene matches. CDR3 DNA sequence: TGTGCCAGCAGCCATGCTAGCGGGGAATACACAGATACGCAGTATTTT. This sequence encodes CASSHASGEYTDTQYF.

In the case of this clonotype: The junction and the germline gene differ at one end; a read error may be behind it. The J gene is TRBJ2-3, the V gene TRBV7-2; D might be TRBD2 (5 bases). Germline values: CDR1 SGHTA, CDR2 FQGNSA. The CDR3 is made up of 14 amino acids. The CDR3 DNA follows: TGTGCCAGCAGCCCCACGCAGGATCGGGATATGCAGTATTTT. Translated, it gives CASSPTQDRDMQYF.

The V call is TRBV20-1, the J call TRBJ1-6; no definite D call. The CDR3 length is 15 residues. Between the trimmed V and J ends, which lost 1 base and 5 bases, there was a span of 12 bases. The germline CDR1 and CDR2 sequences are DFQATT and SNEGSKA (reference sequence). CDR3 bases: TGCAGTGCTAGAGGGACTCTTAGGCATAATTCACCCCTCCACTTT. Its translation is CSARGTLRHNSPLHF.

V and J are TRBV6-6 and TRBJ1-4; TRBD1 agrees at 7 bases. V shed 2 bases and J 4 bases; nucleotides not matched to a gene: 1. The CDR3 runs to 14 residues. Germline values: CDR1 MNHNY, CDR2 SVGAGI (reference sequence). The CDR3 bases are TGTGCCAGCAGTTACAGACAGGGTAATGAAAAACTGTTTTTT. It specifies CASSYRQGNEKLFF.

V is TRBV12-3 or TRBV12-4 and J is TRBJ2-1; TRBD2 agrees at 8 bases. V shed 3 bases, J shed 1 base, and the junction held 5 bases outside the gene matches. CDR3 length: 16 amino acids. The CDR3 coding sequence is TGTGCCAGCAGTTTTCGGCGGGGGGAATCCTACAATGAGCAGTTCTTC. It specifies CASSFRRGESYNEQFF.

V and J are TRBV6-2 or TRBV6-3 and TRBJ2-3; 9 bases line up with TRBD1. CDR1 and CDR2 (germline): MNHEY, SVGEGT. V lost 4 bases and J lost 6; bases outside the gene matches: 14. CDR3 length equals 17 residues. The CDR3 region has the DNA TGTGCCAGCAGTTCCTACGAAACTACAGGGGGCAGTGATACGCAGTATTTT. Its protein product is CASSSYETTGGSDTQYF.

This clonotype was counted a few times. This chain joins TRBV5-4 and TRBJ2-3, with TRBD2 matching over 7 bases. The CDR3 runs 17 residues. Trimming removed 0 bases from V and 2 bases from J; junction bases left unmatched: 9. Germline V gene sequence: CDR1 SGHNT, CDR2 YYREEE (reference sequence). CDR3 sequence: CASSLGRGRGYTDTQYF. In DNA form, the CDR3 reads TGTGCCAGCAGCTTGGGGCGGGGGAGGGGTTACACAGATACGCAGTATTTT.

This clonotype was seen many times. V gene TRBV7-2 combines with J gene TRBJ1-2; 7 nucleotides line up with TRBD1. V shed 5 bases and J 4 bases; nucleotides not matched to a gene: 13. Germline CDR1 reads SGHTA; CDR2 reads FQGNSA. This CDR3 contains 16 residues. The CDR3 nucleotides read TGTGCCAGCAGCAGCTTAAACGCTGCAGGGGGCTATGGCTACACCTTC. It encodes CASSSLNAAGGYGYTF.

The chain couples TRBV6-5 to TRBJ1-1; D call uncertain. V shed 5 bases and J shed 6 bases, with 22 bases lying between them. Germline V CDR1 and CDR2: MNHEY, SVGAGI. The CDR3 consists of 16 residues. This CDR3 reads CASSRVLIRVDAEAFF. In DNA, the CDR3 is TGTGCCAGCAGTCGAGTCCTAATCCGGGTGGATGCTGAAGCTTTCTTT.

The chain links TRBV29-1 to TRBJ2-5; TRBD2 matches 7 bases. V was clipped by 6 bases and J by 11 bases; unmatched bases: 18. The CDR3 has 14 amino acids. The germline V gene encodes CDR1 SQVTM and CDR2 ANQGSEA. In DNA form, the CDR3 reads TGCAGCGTCACTCGACGGGGGGTGGGAGGTGAGCAGTACTTC. This gives the protein CSVTRRGVGGEQYF.

The J gene is TRBJ2-1, the V gene TRBV6-5; D is possibly TRBD1 or TRBD2 (5 bases each). CDR1 is MNHEY and CDR2 is SVGAGI in the germline V gene. Trimming took off 7 bases at V and 7 bases at J, with 17 bases between the two ends. This CDR3 has 14 amino acids. The CDR3 coding sequence is TGTGCCAGCACCAAGCCGGGGCCGGATAATGAGCAGTTCTTC. Protein: CASTKPGPDNEQFF.

The chain is built from TRBV13 and TRBJ2-1; 9 bases map to TRBD1. This CDR3 comprises 15 residues. Germline CDR1 is PRHDT and CDR2 is FYEKMQ (reference sequence). V was pared by 5 bases and J by 8 bases, with 10 bases of the junction left unmatched. This CDR3 is CASSPQQGAADEQFF. As DNA, the CDR3 is TGTGCCAGCAGCCCGCAACAGGGGGCTGCCGATGAGCAGTTCTTC.

The chain uses TRBV20-1 and TRBJ1-2, with a possible D match to TRBD1 (6 bases). The germline V gene encodes CDR1 DFQATT and CDR2 SNEGSKA (reference sequence). The CDR3 has 11 amino acids. The ends were cut back, 7 bases at V and 8 bases at J, with 14 bases in the middle. The DNA for the CDR3 is TGCAGTGACAACAGGGTAGGAGGCTACACCTTC. Translating gives CSDNRVGGYTF.

The J gene is TRBJ1-5, the V gene TRBV6-2 or TRBV6-3; 7 positions agree with TRBD1. This CDR3 is 14 amino acids long. Germline V gene data show CDR1 as MNHEY and CDR2 as SVGEGT. V gave up 6 bases and J gave up 6 bases; unmatched junction bases: 8. This chain's CDR3 is CASRKDRAGQPQHF. The CDR3 DNA reads TGTGCCAGCAGGAAAGACAGGGCCGGTCAGCCCCAGCATTTT.

The chain links TRBV12-3 or TRBV12-4 to TRBJ2-5, with D possibly matching TRBD1 (5 bases). This CDR3 has 12 amino acids. V was pared by 6 bases and J by 11 bases, with 16 bases between. The CDR3 DNA follows: TGTGCCAGCAGCACGGACAACGGAGAGCAGTACTTC. The encoded protein is CASSTDNGEQYF.

The rearrangement joins TRBV7-2 to TRBJ1-2; D call uncertain. Germline V CDR1 and CDR2: SGHTA, FQGNSA. CDR3 length equals 16 residues. Deletions cut 2 bases from V and 8 bases from J, with 21 bases between. The CDR3 DNA reads TGTGCCAGCAGCTTACTCCGGGGTGCCCATAATCGAGGCTACACCTTC. This encodes CASSLLRGAHNRGYTF.

The chain joins TRBV28 to TRBJ2-3; D gene unclear. Germline assignment: CDR1 MDHEN and CDR2 SYDVKM. The V end was cut by 3 bases, the J end by 1 base, with 11 bases between. The CDR3 extends over 15 amino acids. The CDR3 DNA reads as TGTGCCAGCAGTTTTTATGGGCAGGGCACAGATACGCAGTATTTT. It specifies CASSFYGQGTDTQYF.